The T cell receptor (beta chain) under discussion was sequenced for a study of shared clonotypes between healthy human individuals. Study-level information: The study drew on two women and a few men aged 18 to 49 as donors.

At deep level, the assay was performed. Profiled with immunoSEQ multiplex PCR; TCRdb holds only in-frame clones, not every one. The table has about 2.3 million clones, 80% to 95% seen once. This CDR3 contains 16 residues. The germline V and J ends were trimmed by 5 bases and 5 bases, with 22 bases remaining between them. CDR1 is MNHNY and CDR2 is SVGAGI in the germline V gene (reference sequence). Into CD45RA+ naive and CD45RA-negative memory subsets, the CD4+ cells were split. The sample consisted of naive CD4+ T cells from PBMCs. Subset here: CD45RA+ positively selected. The genes are TRBV6-6 and TRBJ2-7; D may be TRBD1 (5 bases). The TCR sequence derives from a man aged 18 to 35 in good health. Some clones in this sample may be carry-over from other donors' samples. The CDR3 reads CASSTPSGALWDEQYF. DNA of the CDR3: TGTGCCAGCAGTACTCCCTCTGGGGCCCTATGGGACGAGCAGTACTTC.